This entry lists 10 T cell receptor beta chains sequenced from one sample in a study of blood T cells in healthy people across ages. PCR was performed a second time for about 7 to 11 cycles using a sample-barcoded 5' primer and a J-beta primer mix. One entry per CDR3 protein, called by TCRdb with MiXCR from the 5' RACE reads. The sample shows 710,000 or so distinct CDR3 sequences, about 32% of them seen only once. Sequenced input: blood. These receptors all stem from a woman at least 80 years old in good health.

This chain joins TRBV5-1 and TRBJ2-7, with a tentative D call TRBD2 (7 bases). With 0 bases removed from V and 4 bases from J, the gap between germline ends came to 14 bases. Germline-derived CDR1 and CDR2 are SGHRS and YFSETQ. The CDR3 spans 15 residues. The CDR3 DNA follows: TGCGCCAGCAGCTTGGGTCGGGGGGCAATTTACGAGCAGTACTTC. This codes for CASSLGRGAIYEQYF. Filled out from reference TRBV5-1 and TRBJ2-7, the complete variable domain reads KAGVTQTPRYLIKTRGQQVTLSCSPISGHRSVSWYQQTPGQGLQFLFEYFSETQRNKGNFPGRFSGRQFSNSRSEMNVSTLELGDSALYLCASSLGRGAIYEQYFGPGTRLTVT.

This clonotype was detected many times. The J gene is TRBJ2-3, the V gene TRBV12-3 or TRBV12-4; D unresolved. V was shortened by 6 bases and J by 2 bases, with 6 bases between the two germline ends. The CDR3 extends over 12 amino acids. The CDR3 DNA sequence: TGTGCCAGCAGAGAACTCACAGATACGCAGTATTTT. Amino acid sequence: CASRELTDTQYF.

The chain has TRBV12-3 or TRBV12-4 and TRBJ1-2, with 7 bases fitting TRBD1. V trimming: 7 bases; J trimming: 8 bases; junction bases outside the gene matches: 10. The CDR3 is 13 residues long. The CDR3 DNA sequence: TGTGCCAGCACCGAAGAGGGGGCGCGGGGCTACACCTTC. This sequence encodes CASTEEGARGYTF.

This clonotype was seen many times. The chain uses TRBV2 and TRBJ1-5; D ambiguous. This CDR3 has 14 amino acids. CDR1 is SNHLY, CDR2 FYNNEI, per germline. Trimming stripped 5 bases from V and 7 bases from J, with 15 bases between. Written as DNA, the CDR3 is TGTGCCAGCAGTCCTACTAACCTTAGGCAGCCCCAGCATTTT. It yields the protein CASSPTNLRQPQHF.

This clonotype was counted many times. CDR3 sequence: CASELQGAPHYGYTF. In DNA, the CDR3 is TGTGCCAGCGAATTACAGGGGGCACCTCACTATGGCTACACCTTC. This chain joins TRBV28 and TRBJ1-2; 9 nucleotides align to TRBD1. Germline values: CDR1 MDHEN, CDR2 SYDVKM. There are 15 residues in the CDR3. With V trimmed by 8 bases and J by 3 bases, 10 bases remained unmatched.

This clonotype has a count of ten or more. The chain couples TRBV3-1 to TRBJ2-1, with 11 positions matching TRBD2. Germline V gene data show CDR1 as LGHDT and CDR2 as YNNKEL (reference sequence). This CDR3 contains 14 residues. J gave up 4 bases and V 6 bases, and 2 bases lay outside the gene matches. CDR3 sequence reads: CASRLAGAYNEQFF. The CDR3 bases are TGTGCCAGCAGACTAGCGGGGGCTTACAATGAGCAGTTCTTC.

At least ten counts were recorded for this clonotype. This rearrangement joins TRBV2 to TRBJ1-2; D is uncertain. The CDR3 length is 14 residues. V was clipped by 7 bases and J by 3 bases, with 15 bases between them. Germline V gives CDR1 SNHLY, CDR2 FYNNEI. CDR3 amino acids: CASTQAGSHYGYTF. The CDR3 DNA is TGTGCCAGCACCCAAGCCGGCAGTCACTATGGCTACACCTTC.

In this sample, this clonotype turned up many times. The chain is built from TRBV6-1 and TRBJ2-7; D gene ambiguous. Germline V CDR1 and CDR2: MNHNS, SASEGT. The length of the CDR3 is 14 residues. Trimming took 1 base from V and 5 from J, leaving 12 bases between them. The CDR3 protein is CASSEDWASNEQYF. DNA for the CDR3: TGTGCCAGCAGTGAAGATTGGGCTTCAAACGAGCAGTACTTC.

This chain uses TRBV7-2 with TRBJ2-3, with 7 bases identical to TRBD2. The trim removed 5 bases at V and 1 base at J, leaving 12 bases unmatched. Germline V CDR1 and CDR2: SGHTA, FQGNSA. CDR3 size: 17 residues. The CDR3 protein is CASSVVSGSGGTDTQYF. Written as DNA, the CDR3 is TGTGCCAGCAGCGTGGTTTCGGGGAGCGGGGGCACAGATACGCAGTATTTT.

This CDR3 is CASSVDGTGAQPQHF. As DNA, the CDR3 is TGTGCCAGCAGCGTAGATGGGACAGGGGCTCAGCCCCAGCATTTT. The chain is built from TRBV9 and TRBJ1-5, with 10 bases lining up with TRBD1. CDR1 is SGDLS and CDR2 is YYNGEE in the germline V gene. The CDR3 runs to 15 residues. After removal of 0 bases from V and 6 bases from J, the junction contained 3 bases not matched to a gene.